These 3 T cell receptor beta chains share one sample of origin, sequenced in a study of molecular identifiers for immune sequencing clone quantification. TCRdb fed the PCR reads into MiXCR, producing one record per CDR3 protein. The data hold approximately 500,000 distinct CDR3 sequences, with over 20% observed a single time. The sample consisted of naive CD8+ T cells from blood, with Jurkat cell RNA spiked in. Subset given: FACS-sorted CD8+CD4-CCR7+CD45RA+ naive T cells. The receptor source for this set is a human donor in good health. Some libraries in this study had Jurkat cell RNA spiked in.

The chain couples TRBV19 to TRBJ2-7; D perhaps matches TRBD1 (6 bases). The CDR3 runs 15 residues. V lost 3 bases and J lost 0, with 12 bases in between. Per germline, CDR1 LNHDA and CDR2 SQIVND (reference sequence). CDR3 region: CASSIGTRSSYEQYF. CDR3 bases: TGTGCCAGTAGTATTGGGACAAGGAGCTCCTACGAGCAGTACTTC.

Remarks on this clonotype: Being one base from a much bigger clone, this may be a read error. CDR3 protein: CAWSVRQAPVYEQYF. The CDR3, as DNA: TGTGCCTGGAGTGTAAGGCAGGCCCCAGTCTACGAGCAGTACTTC. This chain links TRBV30 with TRBJ2-7; D unresolved. The germline V and J ends were trimmed by 0 bases and 3 bases, with 15 bases remaining between them. This CDR3 contains 15 residues. The germline V gene encodes CDR1 GTSNPN and CDR2 SVGIG (reference sequence).

The chain is built from TRBV21-1 and TRBJ1-4. TRBV21-1 is listed as a pseudogene. The CDR3 has 16 residues. The CDR3 spells CASSKRKAATNEKLFF. The CDR3, as DNA: TGTGCCAGCAGCAAACGGAAGGCAGCAACTAATGAAAAACTGTTTTTT.